This T cell receptor (beta chain) was recorded in a study of PD-L1 blockade in urothelial cancer. The CDR3 is made up of 14 amino acids. Looked up from germline, CDR1 is SNHLY and CDR2 is FYNNEI. V was trimmed by 7 bases and J by 0 bases, leaving 13 bases between them. Patients' urothelial carcinoma was locally advanced or metastatic. What went into each PCR as a spike was synthetic TCR analog templates. Assay: immunoSEQ multiplex PCR; the TCRdb copy retains only in-frame clones and omits some. The data show about 38,000 clones, around nine tenths seen once. The source was PBMCs, collected around atezolizumab (anti-PD-L1) treatment. This chain connects TRBV2 to TRBJ2-7, with D possibly TRBD2 on 6 matching bases. The clonotype originates from a man aged 70 or older with urothelial cancer. Written as DNA, the CDR3 is TGTGCCAGCACTTCGGGGGTAAACTCCTACGAGCAGTACTTC. This encodes CASTSGVNSYEQYF.